Here is one T cell receptor (beta chain) with its context. Original processing methods: Amplified reference gene primers provided the basis for estimating nucleated cell counts. The method was immunoSEQ multiplex PCR; TCRdb's version includes in-frame clones alone and lacks a portion of them. V, J and clone size are those of that table, while D and trimming were read from the DNA. The top ten clones hold 13% of a sample with approximately 70,000 clones, about nine tenths of them seen once. The V segment lost 2 bases and the J segment 8 bases; nucleotides outside the gene matches: 8. CDR1 and CDR2 (germline): LGHNA, YNFKEQ. The CDR3 is 14 residues long. The data are from a study of blood T cell repertoires in COVID-19. Study overall: The origin of the acute and convalescent COVID-19 samples was the United States, Italy and Spain. Nucleic acid was either cDNA or gDNA, and it came from T cells, B-cell-depleted T cells, or PBMCs.

The rearrangement uses TRBV4-2 and TRBJ1-2, with 7 positions matching TRBD1. Sequencing used peripheral blood. This TCR was sampled from a human donor with active COVID-19. The donor label of this sample is uncertain. The CDR3 region has the DNA TGTGCCAGCAGCCAATACAAGGGGGCAGACGGCTACACCTTC. Translation: CASSQYKGADGYTF.